This entry describes one T cell receptor beta chain. The entry originates in a study of cytomegalovirus exposure and HLA in healthy donors. The PCR ran on 60 Vbeta and 13 Jbeta primers. The protocol was immunoSEQ multiplex PCR, while the TCRdb copy is restricted to in-frame clones and leaves out a portion. The data hold about 40,000 clones, with approximately 75% observed a single time. CDR3 size: 13 residues. Looked up from germline, CDR1 is MGHDK and CDR2 is SYGVNS. The junction had 2 bases not matched to a gene; V was cut back by 5 bases and J by 2 bases. V usage is TRBV25-1 and J usage is TRBJ1-2, with 7 bases aligning to TRBD1. The receptor was isolated from a man in his forties or fifties in good health and CMV-seronegative. Sequencing used PBMCs. The CDR3 region is CASSPTGNYGYTF. DNA of the CDR3: TGTGCCAGCAGTCCGACAGGGAACTATGGCTACACCTTC.